This is a list of T cell receptor beta chains from one sample in a study of cytomegalovirus exposure and HLA in healthy donors. Repertoires were generated with immunoSEQ multiplex PCR, while TCRdb's copy carries only in-frame clones and drops some. The sample holds about 91,000 clones; around 60% are singletons and the top ten take around 2%. Sample: PBMCs. These receptors were taken from a human donor in good health. Both conserved end residues are part of each CDR3. D genes are given only for firm matches. Expanded clones get a size class; other rows say once, few or many, or leave the size out.

D	size	J	V	CDR3	DNA
-	-	TRBJ2-5	TRBV11-2	CASSPALTGRRQQYF	TGTGCCAGCAGCCCCGCCCTAACGGGGAGACGCCAGCAGTACTTC
-	medium-sized	TRBJ1-1	TRBV5-1	CASSLRTLEDTEAFF	TGCGCCAGCAGCTTGAGGACTCTAGAGGACACTGAAGCTTTCTTT
TRBD2	once	TRBJ2-7	TRBV9	CASSVGTSGGYYEQYF	TGTGCCAGCAGCGTAGGGACTAGCGGGGGGTATTACGAGCAGTACTTC
TRBD1	once	TRBJ1-6	TRBV6-5	CASSYSRDRVNSPLHF	TGTGCCAGCAGTTACTCCCGGGACAGGGTAAACTCACCCCTCCACTTT
-	few	TRBJ2-7	TRBV27	CASRSGAYYEQYF	TGTGCCAGCCGCTCAGGGGCATACTACGAGCAGTACTTC
-	-	TRBJ1-2	TRBV30	CAWNVGAGEEGYTF	TGTGCCTGGAATGTAGGAGCGGGGGAGGAGGGCTACACCTTC
TRBD1	-	TRBJ1-2	TRBV2	CASSYRQGSANYGYTF	TGTGCCAGCAGTTACCGACAGGGATCAGCTAACTATGGCTACACCTTC
TRBD1	few	TRBJ2-3	TRBV9	CASTETGGGPDTQYF	TGTGCCAGCACCGAAACAGGGGGCGGCCCAGATACGCAGTATTTT
TRBD2	-	TRBJ2-3	TRBV4-3	CASSQDTSGDTDTQYF	TGCGCCAGCAGCCAAGATACTAGCGGTGACACAGATACGCAGTATTTT
-	-	TRBJ1-1	TRBV9	CASSATGGAGTEAFF	TGTGCCAGCAGCGCTACTGGGGGCGCGGGCACTGAAGCTTTCTTT
-	-	TRBJ2-7	TRBV7-9	CASRSGAGSYEQYF	TGTGCCAGCAGATCCGGAGCAGGGTCCTACGAGCAGTACTTC
-	few	TRBJ1-5	TRBV5-6	CASSYSGYDQPQHF	TGTGCCAGCAGCTACTCAGGGTACGATCAGCCCCAGCATTTT
-	-	TRBJ2-7	TRBV2	CASSNILTGYGSYEQYF	TGTGCCAGCAGTAACATCCTTACAGGATATGGATCCTACGAGCAGTACTTC
-	-	TRBJ2-5	TRBV20-1	CSSSHQETQYF	TGCAGTTCGTCCCACCAAGAGACCCAGTACTTC
TRBD1	-	TRBJ2-2	TRBV18	CASSRPGQGATGELFF	TGTGCCAGCTCACGGCCGGGACAGGGTGCCACCGGGGAGCTGTTTTTT
TRBD1	few	TRBJ1-2	TRBV6-1	CASSEVRGLEGYTF	TGTGCCAGCAGTGAAGTCAGGGGGCTCGAAGGCTACACCTTC
-	once	TRBJ1-6	TRBV4-3	CASSQDPVRGSPLHF	TGCGCCAGCAGCCAAGATCCGGTGCGTGGTTCACCCCTCCACTTT
TRBD2	-	TRBJ2-7	TRBV9	CASSLTPGLALRSYEQYF	TGTGCCAGCAGCCTAACTCCGGGACTAGCGCTTCGCTCCTACGAGCAGTACTTC
-	-	TRBJ2-1	TRBV5-1	CASSRWGGDEQFF	TGCGCCAGCAGCCGTTGGGGGGGCGATGAGCAGTTCTTC
-	once	TRBJ2-7	TRBV5-4	CASSHQGGNEQYF	TGTGCCAGCAGCCACCAGGGGGGCAACGAGCAGTACTTC
-	-	TRBJ2-7	TRBV7-6	CASSSQPSSYEQYF	TGTGCCAGCAGCTCCCAGCCTAGCTCCTACGAGCAGTACTTC
TRBD1	-	TRBJ2-3	TRBV7-2	CASSLGTGVQDTQYF	TGTGCCAGCAGCTTAGGGACAGGGGTCCAGGATACGCAGTATTTT
TRBD1	-	TRBJ2-5	TRBV7-9	CASSFRDSQETQYF	TGTGCCAGCAGCTTCCGGGACAGCCAAGAGACCCAGTACTTC
-	-	TRBJ2-2	TRBV7-3	CASTTGSAGELFF	TGTGCCAGCACCACGGGGAGCGCCGGGGAGCTGTTTTTT
-	once	TRBJ2-3	TRBV6-1	CASSEEIAADTQYF	TGTGCCAGCAGTGAAGAAATCGCGGCAGATACGCAGTATTTT
-	-	TRBJ2-2	TRBV7-2	CASSLARDSNTGELFF	TGTGCCAGCAGCTTAGCCCGGGACTCGAACACCGGGGAGCTGTTTTTT
TRBD1	-	TRBJ1-1	TRBV6-5	CASSPDRSRNTEAFF	TGTGCCAGCAGCCCGGACAGGAGTAGGAACACTGAAGCTTTCTTT
TRBD2	-	TRBJ2-1	TRBV7-9	CASSRNLAGGPDEQFF	TGCGCCAGCAGTCGCAACCTAGCGGGGGGGCCTGATGAGCAGTTCTTC